Listed below are T cell receptor beta chains from one sample, sequenced in a study of CD8 T cells in ankylosing spondylitis. Each CDR3 protein is one row after TCRdb ran MiXCR on the 5' RACE reads. The sample contains around 300,000 distinct CDR3 sequences, 9.5% to 13% of which appear only once. Input material: blood, either unsorted or a sorted T cell fraction (not recorded which). The origin of the receptors is a female donor with ankylosing spondylitis or in good health (not recorded which). CDR3s include the opening cysteine and the closing phenylalanine or tryptophan. Fields, in order: V gene, clone size, J gene, CDR3 protein. Some rows mark clone size as missing; the rest say once, few, many or name a class of expanded clone.

>TRBV5-1|.|TRBJ2-1
CASSSGLATPLNEQFF
>TRBV7-2|.|TRBJ1-2
CASSSPSEYRVSGYTF
>TRBV24-1|many|TRBJ2-1
CATRNRVHNEQFF
>TRBV20-1|few|TRBJ2-7
CSADPHGLAGVGEQYF
>TRBV11-2|.|TRBJ2-3
CASSVTGGSFQSTDTQYF
>TRBV29-1|many|TRBJ2-1
CSALAEFYNEQFF
>TRBV21-1|few|TRBJ2-3
CASRSGTASTDTQYF
>TRBV14|few|TRBJ1-3
CASSQLRDRSSGNTIYF
>TRBV5-1|many|TRBJ2-1
CASSREGGNEQFF
>TRBV12-3/TRBV12-4|.|TRBJ1-4
CASKRDREKLFF
>TRBV5-1|.|TRBJ1-2
CASNPTLSGTGGSGYTF
>TRBV27|many|TRBJ2-4
CASSPTRTKNIQYF
>TRBV12-3/TRBV12-4|many|TRBJ1-4
CASSFTEKLFF
>TRBV28|many|TRBJ2-5
CASSWKEETQYF
>TRBV28|many|TRBJ1-4
CASSQLSTNEKLFF
>TRBV9|.|TRBJ2-1
CASSVAVEGNEQFF
>TRBV5-1|many|TRBJ2-2
CASSQRGANTGELFF
>TRBV27|many|TRBJ2-6
CASSFTASGANVLTF
>TRBV5-6|many|TRBJ1-4
CASSLTGVEEEKLFF
>TRBV20-1|many|TRBJ2-1
CSARDPLAGPNNEQFF
>TRBV5-1|many|TRBJ2-7
CASSTGQGTYEQYF
>TRBV5-1|.|TRBJ2-2
CASSLGSRGTGELFF
>TRBV5-4|many|TRBJ2-1
CASSRGLREQFF
>TRBV5-1|many|TRBJ2-7
CASSTTGIAYEQYF
>TRBV11-1|.|TRBJ2-5
CASSPPSASAQETQYF
>TRBV5-1|many|TRBJ1-6
CASSLGGPLHF
>TRBV5-1|few|TRBJ1-1
CASSWNPGSSEGTEAFF
>TRBV18|few|TRBJ2-6
CASSPSSGANVLTF
>TRBV20-1|many|TRBJ2-1
CSARDQGVAGRHNEQFF
>TRBV20-1|few|TRBJ2-1
CSAPVGGFVEQFF
>TRBV5-1|many|TRBJ2-1
CASSLASQGYNEQFF
>TRBV20-1|few|TRBJ2-3
CSARRQTSVSTDTQYF
>TRBV15|few|TRBJ1-1
CATSRDSSRRGAFF
>TRBV7-3|.|TRBJ2-3
CASSPRDLGTQYF
>TRBV11-3|many|TRBJ2-2
CASSPYVTGELFF
>TRBV14|few|TRBJ2-3
CASRESGVNTQYF
>TRBV12-3/TRBV12-4|many|TRBJ2-4
CASGTEAGLIQYF
>TRBV25-1|many|TRBJ2-7
CASSESGREQYF
>TRBV10-3|many|TRBJ2-3
CAIRGGSLDTQYF
>TRBV20-1|few|TRBJ1-1
CSAITGQYGTEAFF
>TRBV12-3/TRBV12-4|.|TRBJ2-2
CASSLRSGANTGELFF
>TRBV28|.|TRBJ1-5
CASSLPGTFFGNQPQHF
>TRBV10-3|few|TRBJ2-1
CAISGPRRTYNEQFF
>TRBV20-1|.|TRBJ1-5
CSAVLGQGDQPQHF
>TRBV20-1|many|TRBJ2-1
CSARDAGQGGNNEQFF
>TRBV30|.|TRBJ2-3
CARGGPTDTQYF
>TRBV5-1|many|TRBJ2-7
CASSLADNYEQYF
>TRBV4-1|many|TRBJ2-1
CASSQSEQGPRGGGEQFF
>TRBV18|few|TRBJ1-5
CASSLDRGGYSNQPQHF